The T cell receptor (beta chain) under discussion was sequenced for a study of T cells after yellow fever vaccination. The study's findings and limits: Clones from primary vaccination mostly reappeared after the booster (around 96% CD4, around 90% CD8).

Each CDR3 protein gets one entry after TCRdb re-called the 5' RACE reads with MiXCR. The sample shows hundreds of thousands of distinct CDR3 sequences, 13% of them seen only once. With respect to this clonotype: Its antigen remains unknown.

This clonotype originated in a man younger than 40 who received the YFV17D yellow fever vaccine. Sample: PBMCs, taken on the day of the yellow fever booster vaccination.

The CDR3, as DNA: TGTGCCAGCAGTTACTCGATGTCCTACGAGCAGTACTTC. Protein: CASSYSMSYEQYF. J is TRBJ2-7 and V is TRBV6-6; D is unresolved. V lost 0 bases, J lost 1 base, and 4 bases lay in between. Germline values: CDR1 MNHNY, CDR2 SVGAGI (reference sequence). CDR3 size: 13 residues.